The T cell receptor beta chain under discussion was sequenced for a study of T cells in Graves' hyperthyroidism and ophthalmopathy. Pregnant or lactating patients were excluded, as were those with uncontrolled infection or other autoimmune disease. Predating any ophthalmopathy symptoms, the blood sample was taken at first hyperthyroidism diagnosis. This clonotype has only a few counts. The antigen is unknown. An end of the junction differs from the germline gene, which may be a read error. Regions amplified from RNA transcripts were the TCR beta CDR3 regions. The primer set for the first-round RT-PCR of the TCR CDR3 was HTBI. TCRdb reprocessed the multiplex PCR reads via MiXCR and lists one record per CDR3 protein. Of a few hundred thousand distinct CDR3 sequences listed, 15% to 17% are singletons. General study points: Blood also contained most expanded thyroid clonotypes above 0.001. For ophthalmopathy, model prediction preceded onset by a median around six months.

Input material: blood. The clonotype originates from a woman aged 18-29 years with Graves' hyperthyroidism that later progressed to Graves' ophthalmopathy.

The CDR3 here is CSARDRGSYNSPLYF. The CDR3 DNA reads TGCAGTGCTAGAGACAGGGGATCATATAATTCACCCCTCTACTTT. The chain combines TRBV20-1 with TRBJ1-6, with D tentatively TRBD1 (6 bases). Per the germline V gene, CDR1 is DFQATT and CDR2 is SNEGSKA (reference sequence). This CDR3 comprises 15 residues.